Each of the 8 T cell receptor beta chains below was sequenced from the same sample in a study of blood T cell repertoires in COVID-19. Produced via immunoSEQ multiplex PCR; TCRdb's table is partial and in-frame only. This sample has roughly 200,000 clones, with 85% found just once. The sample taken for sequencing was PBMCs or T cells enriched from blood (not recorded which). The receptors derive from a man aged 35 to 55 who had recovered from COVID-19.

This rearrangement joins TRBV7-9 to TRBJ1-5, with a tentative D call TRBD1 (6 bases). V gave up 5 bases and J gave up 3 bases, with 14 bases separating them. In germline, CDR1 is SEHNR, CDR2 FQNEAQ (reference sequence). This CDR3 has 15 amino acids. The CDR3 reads CASSNLGGDNQPQHF. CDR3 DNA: TGTGCCAGCAGCAATCTAGGGGGGGACAATCAGCCCCAGCATTTT.

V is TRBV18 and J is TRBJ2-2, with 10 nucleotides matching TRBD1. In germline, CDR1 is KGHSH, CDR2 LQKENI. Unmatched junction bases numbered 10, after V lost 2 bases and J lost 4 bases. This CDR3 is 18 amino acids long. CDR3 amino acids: CASSPAQIRTGGTGELFF. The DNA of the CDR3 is TGTGCCAGCTCACCAGCTCAAATCCGGACAGGGGGCACCGGGGAGCTGTTTTTT. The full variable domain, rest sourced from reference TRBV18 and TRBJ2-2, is NAGVMQNPRHLVRRRGQEARLRCSPMKGHSHVYWYRQLPEEGLKFMVYLQKENIIDESGMPKERFSAEFPKEGPSILRIQQVVRGDSAAYFCASSPAQIRTGGTGELFFGEGSRLTVL.

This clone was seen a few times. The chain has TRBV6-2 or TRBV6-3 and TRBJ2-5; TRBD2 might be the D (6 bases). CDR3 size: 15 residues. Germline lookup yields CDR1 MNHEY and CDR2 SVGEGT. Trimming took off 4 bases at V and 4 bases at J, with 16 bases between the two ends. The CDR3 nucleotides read TGTGCCAGCAGTTCCTATACTAGCATAGGAGAGACCCAGTACTTC. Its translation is CASSSYTSIGETQYF.

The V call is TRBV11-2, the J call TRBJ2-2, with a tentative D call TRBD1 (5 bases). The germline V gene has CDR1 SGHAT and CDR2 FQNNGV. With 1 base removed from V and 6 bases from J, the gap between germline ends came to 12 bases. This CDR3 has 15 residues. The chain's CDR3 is CASSLGGSIPGELFF. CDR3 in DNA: TGTGCCAGCAGCTTAGGGGGCTCCATCCCCGGGGAGCTGTTTTTT.

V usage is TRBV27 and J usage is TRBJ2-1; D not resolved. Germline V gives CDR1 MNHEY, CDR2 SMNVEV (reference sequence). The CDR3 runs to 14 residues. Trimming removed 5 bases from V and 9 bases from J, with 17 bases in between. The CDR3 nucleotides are TGTGCCAGCAGTCCCCTCCAAAGCGAAGCTGAGCAGTTCTTC. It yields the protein CASSPLQSEAEQFF.

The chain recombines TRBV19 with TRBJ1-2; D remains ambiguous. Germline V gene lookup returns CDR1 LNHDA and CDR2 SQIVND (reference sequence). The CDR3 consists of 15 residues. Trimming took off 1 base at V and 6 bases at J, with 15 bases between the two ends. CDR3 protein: CASSIAGLGADGYTF. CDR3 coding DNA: TGTGCCAGTAGTATAGCCGGGTTGGGAGCGGATGGCTACACCTTC. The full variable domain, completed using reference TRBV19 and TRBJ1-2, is DGGITQSPKYLFRKEGQNVTLSCEQNLNHDAMYWYRQDPGQGLRLIYYSQIVNDFQKGDIAEGYSVSREKKESFPLTVTSAQKNPTAFYLCASSIAGLGADGYTFGSGTRLTVV.

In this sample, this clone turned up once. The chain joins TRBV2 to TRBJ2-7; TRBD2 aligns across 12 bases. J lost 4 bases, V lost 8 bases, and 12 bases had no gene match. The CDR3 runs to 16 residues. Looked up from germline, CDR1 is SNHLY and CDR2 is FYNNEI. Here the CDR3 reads CASGGERTSGTYEQYF. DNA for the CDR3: TGTGCCAGCGGGGGGGAGCGGACTAGCGGGACATACGAGCAGTACTTC.

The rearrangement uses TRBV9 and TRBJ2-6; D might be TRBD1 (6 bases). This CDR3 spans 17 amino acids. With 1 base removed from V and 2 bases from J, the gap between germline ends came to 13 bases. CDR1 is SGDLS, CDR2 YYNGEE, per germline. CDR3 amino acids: CASSVNRQAAGANVLTF. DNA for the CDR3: TGTGCCAGCAGCGTAAACCGACAGGCTGCTGGGGCCAACGTCCTGACTTTC.